This TCR beta chain was obtained from a study of T cells expressing NK-cell markers. Study details: Seven donors tested HCMV-seropositive and one tested seronegative among the eight sequenced. Findings and limits, study-wide: A few donors' CD3+CD56-NKG2C+ cells were dominated by the same clonotypes. HCMV specificity of expanded NKG2C+ T cell clones remained unclear.

The CDR3 runs 14 residues. In germline, CDR1 is MNHEY, CDR2 SVGAGI. Regarding this clonotype: Its antigen is as yet unknown.

TCRdb reprocessed the 5' RACE reads and stores each CDR3 protein as one record, lacking DNA. The table lists about 550,000 distinct CDR3 sequences. The sample comprised blood T cells: a sorted CD56 or NKG2C T cell subset, CD4+ or CD8+ T cells, or bulk PBMC T cells (not recorded which). This clonotype originated in a man aged 18 to 30 in good health. The rearrangement joins TRBV6-5 to TRBJ2-7; the D call of TRBD2 rests on TCRdb alone, since no DNA is present to check it. This CDR3 is CASSSHSGLYEQYF.